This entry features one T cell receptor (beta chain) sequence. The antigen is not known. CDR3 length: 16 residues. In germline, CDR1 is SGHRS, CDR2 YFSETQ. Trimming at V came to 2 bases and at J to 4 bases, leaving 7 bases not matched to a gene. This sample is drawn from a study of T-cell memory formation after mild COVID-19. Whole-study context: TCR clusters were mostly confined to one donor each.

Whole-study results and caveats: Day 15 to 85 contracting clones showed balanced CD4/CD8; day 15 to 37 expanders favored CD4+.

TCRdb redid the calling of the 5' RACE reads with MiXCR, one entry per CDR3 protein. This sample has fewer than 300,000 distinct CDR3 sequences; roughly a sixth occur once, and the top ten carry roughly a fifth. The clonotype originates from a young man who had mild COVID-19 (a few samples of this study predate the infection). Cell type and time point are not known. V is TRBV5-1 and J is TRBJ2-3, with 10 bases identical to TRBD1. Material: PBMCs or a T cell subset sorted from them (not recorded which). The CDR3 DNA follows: TGCGCCAGCAGCTTCGCGGGACAGGGGTTGTCAGATACGCAGTATTTT. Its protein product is CASSFAGQGLSDTQYF.